This is a list of T cell receptor beta chains from one sample in a study of cytomegalovirus exposure and HLA in healthy donors. TCRdb's copy holds only in-frame clones and misses some; the assay was immunoSEQ multiplex PCR. Here the sample table reports 63,000 or so clones. The sample comprised PBMCs. The origin of the receptors is a boy under 18 in good health and CMV-seronegative. Both conserved end residues are part of each CDR3. A D gene is named only where the DNA matches it firmly.

J,D,length,V,CDR3,DNA
TRBJ2-1,-,11,TRBV6-6,CASRQYNEQFF,TGTGCCAGCCGACAGTACAATGAGCAGTTCTTC
TRBJ1-5,-,14,TRBV6-5,CASAQADSNQPQHF,TGTGCCAGCGCACAGGCCGATAGCAATCAGCCCCAGCATTTT
TRBJ2-1,TRBD2,14,TRBV5-4,CASRHPGLAYEQFF,TGTGCCAGCAGGCACCCGGGACTAGCGTATGAGCAGTTCTTC
TRBJ2-1,TRBD2,18,TRBV30,CADGRDTSGRRVFYEQFF,TGTGCCGATGGGCGAGATACTAGCGGGAGGCGTGTTTTCTATGAGCAGTTCTTC
TRBJ2-7,TRBD1,14,TRBV5-1,CASSSDRGRGEQYF,TGCGCCAGCAGCTCGGACAGGGGGCGAGGCGAGCAGTACTTC
TRBJ1-1,-,11,TRBV10-1,CASRANTEAFF,TGCGCCAGCAGGGCGAACACTGAAGCTTTCTTT
TRBJ1-4,-,15,TRBV30,CAWRRDYGRNEKLFF,TGCGCCTGGAGGAGGGATTACGGCCGTAATGAAAAACTGTTTTTT
TRBJ2-3,TRBD2,16,TRBV5-1,CASSSGLASSTDTQYF,TGCGCCAGCAGCTCCGGACTAGCGTCTAGCACAGATACGCAGTATTTT
TRBJ1-5,TRBD1,18,TRBV19,CASSIDRDRPTSNQPQHF,TGTGCCAGTAGTATAGATCGGGACAGGCCCACTAGCAATCAGCCCCAGCATTTT
TRBJ1-2,TRBD1,13,TRBV5-1,CASSLEQGTGYTF,TGCGCCAGCAGCTTGGAACAGGGGACCGGCTACACCTTC
TRBJ1-3,TRBD1,18,TRBV4-2,CASSQSLGQAHSGNTIYF,TGTGCCAGCAGCCAGAGCCTAGGACAGGCTCACTCTGGAAACACCATATATTTT